A selection of T cell receptor beta chains follows, all from one sample in a study of CD39 and CD103 CD8 tumor-infiltrating T cells. Data came from immunoSEQ multiplex PCR; TCRdb stores just in-frame clones and leaves some out. This sample has about 17,000 clones, with just over 90% found just once. Sequences were obtained from CD8+ T cells sorted from blood. The receptors were sampled from a human donor with head and neck squamous cell carcinoma. The CDR3 runs from the conserved cysteine through the conserved F or W. D genes are given only for firm matches. The size field is filled for only some rows; it gives once, few, many or a size class.

>TRBV5-5|-|TRBJ2-1|TRBD2
TGTGCCAGCAGCTTGGGCGGGGGAACATACAATGAGCAGTTCTTC
CASSLGGGTYNEQFF
>TRBV13|-|TRBJ2-5|TRBD2
TGTGCCAGCAGCCTAGGACTAGCGGAAGAGACCCAGTACTTC
CASSLGLAEETQYF
>TRBV5-5|once|TRBJ2-2|-
TGTGCCAGCAGCTTAGTACAGGCGGCGATTTTCGAGCTGTTTTTT
CASSLVQAAIFELFF
>TRBV5-4|-|TRBJ1-2|TRBD1
TGTGCCAGCAGCCTTCCCAGGGGGCCCTACTATGGCTACACCTTC
CASSLPRGPYYGYTF
>TRBV6-5|-|TRBJ1-1|-
TGTGCCAGCAGTCACGGAGGCACTGAAGCTTTCTTT
CASSHGGTEAFF
>TRBV28|-|TRBJ2-1|TRBD2
TGTGCCAGCAGTTTATTCGGGACTAGCGGATACAATGAGCAGTTCTTC
CASSLFGTSGYNEQFF
>TRBV27|-|TRBJ2-7|TRBD1
TGTGCCAGCAGTTCCGGGACAGAACTCTACGAGCAGTACTTC
CASSSGTELYEQYF
>TRBV29-1|-|TRBJ1-2|-
TGCAGCGTTGTGGACAGTCAGGGCTACACCTTC
CSVVDSQGYTF
>TRBV7-7|-|TRBJ2-7|-
TGTGCTAGCAGCTTAGCGGCGGGGGCCTCCTACGAGCAGTACTTC
CASSLAAGASYEQYF
>TRBV6-1|-|TRBJ2-7|-
TGTGCCAGCAGTGAAGCACAACAACTCCTACACGAGCAGTACTTC
CASSEAQQLLHEQYF